The source of this T cell receptor beta chain is a study of tumor-infiltrating lymphocytes in glioblastoma multiforme. Study-wide points: Just one glioblastoma patient contributed to the TCR-mutation comparison. T cells were not sorted into functional subsets.

The V gene lost 5 bases and the J gene lost 7 bases, with 17 bases spanning the gap. Germline V gene data show CDR1 as DFQATT and CDR2 as SNEGSKA (reference sequence). The CDR3 is 14 amino acids. Comment on this clonotype: Its antigen remains unidentified.

TCR beta libraries were built from RNA through three nested multiplex PCR rounds using modified ARM-PCR. TCRdb ran MiXCR on the multiplex PCR reads and lists one entry per CDR3 protein. The sample has some 15,000 distinct CDR3 sequences; 73% are singletons. The material sequenced was brain tumor tissue. The V call is TRBV20-1, the J call TRBJ1-4; D unresolved. The receptor was isolated from a male donor with glioblastoma. CDR3 in amino acids: CSADSGSSGEKLFF. The CDR3 DNA reads TGCAGTGCTGACTCGGGTTCCTCGGGTGAAAAACTGTTTTTT.